One and the same sample provided the 15 T cell receptor beta chains below, sequenced in a study of shared clonotypes between healthy human individuals. The assay was immunoSEQ multiplex PCR, and TCRdb's table has in-frame clones only and misses some. In the table there are about 2.4 million clones, 93% of which are singletons. The sample taken for sequencing was naive CD4+ T cells from PBMCs. Described subset: CD45RA+ positively selected. The receptors originated from a man between 18 and 29 years old in good health. Some clones in this sample may be carry-over from other donors' samples.

The V and J genes are TRBV2 and TRBJ2-5, with D uncertain. The DNA end favors TRBJ2-7, so the J call may be wrong. CDR1 is SNHLY, CDR2 FYNNEI, per germline. The CDR3 is 11 residues long. As DNA, the CDR3 is TGTGCCAGCAGTGGCCCTTACGAGCAGTACTTC. It yields the protein CASSGPYEQYF.

V and J are TRBV7-9 and TRBJ2-5, with D tentatively TRBD1 (6 bases). V shed 2 bases and J shed 10 bases, with 20 bases lying between them. The V gene's germline CDR1 is SEHNR and CDR2 FQNEAQ (reference sequence). The CDR3 runs 15 residues. CDR3 DNA: TGTGCCAGCAGCTTAAAGGGCAGCCCACAGGGTATCCAGTACTTC. This gives the protein CASSLKGSPQGIQYF.

The chain has TRBV5-1 and TRBJ2-1; D may be TRBD1 (6 bases). This CDR3 comprises 14 residues. V lost 4 bases to trimming and J lost 10 bases, with 18 bases between them. Per the germline V gene, CDR1 is SGHRS and CDR2 is YFSETQ. The CDR3: CASSRDARRGEQFF. CDR3 DNA: TGCGCCAGCAGCAGGGACGCGCGTAGGGGGGAGCAGTTCTTC. The full variable domain, with the rest looked up from reference TRBV5-1 and TRBJ2-1, is KAGVTQTPRYLIKTRGQQVTLSCSPISGHRSVSWYQQTPGQGLQFLFEYFSETQRNKGNFPGRFSGRQFSNSRSEMNVSTLELGDSALYLCASSRDARRGEQFFGPGTRLTVL.

The chain has TRBV28 and TRBJ1-4; D ambiguous. Germline V gene sequence: CDR1 MDHEN, CDR2 SYDVKM. The CDR3 sequence is 16 residues long. The V end was cut by 2 bases, the J end by 0 bases, with 10 bases between. CDR3 residues: CASSLPKSPTNEKLFF. In nucleotides, the CDR3 is TGTGCCAGCAGTTTACCGAAAAGCCCAACTAATGAAAAACTGTTTTTT.

V and J are TRBV7-9 and TRBJ2-4, with TRBD1 identical over 8 bases. Trimming removed 5 bases from V and 11 bases from J; junction bases left unmatched: 8. The germline V gene has CDR1 SEHNR and CDR2 FQNEAQ (reference sequence). The CDR3 runs to 13 residues. The CDR3, as DNA: TGTGCCAGCAGCGTGGGACAGGACACCTTTCAGTACTTC. The encoded protein is CASSVGQDTFQYF.

The CDR3 DNA is TGCGCCAGCAGCTTGGGGGCAGGAGGCCGCTATGGCTACACCTTC. This gives the protein CASSLGAGGRYGYTF. The chain carries TRBV5-1 and TRBJ1-2, with D hard to call. V lost 0 bases and J 4 bases, leaving 13 bases between the germline ends. The CDR3 is made up of 15 amino acids. The germline CDR1 and CDR2 sequences are SGHRS and YFSETQ.

This chain links TRBV7-9 with TRBJ2-7; 9 bases are shared with TRBD1. With V trimmed by 5 bases and J by 2 bases, 7 bases remained unmatched. This CDR3 has 15 amino acids. From germline, CDR1 is SEHNR and CDR2 FQNEAQ (reference sequence). The CDR3 here is CASSQEQGAPYEQYF. CDR3 nucleotide sequence: TGTGCCAGCAGCCAGGAACAGGGGGCTCCCTACGAGCAGTACTTC.

Comment on this clone: Other DNA variants within this sample encode the same CDR3. The genes are TRBV28 and TRBJ1-5; D unresolved. V was shortened by 3 bases and J by 0 bases, with 9 bases between the two germline ends. The CDR3 consists of 15 residues. Looked up from germline, CDR1 is MDHEN and CDR2 is SYDVKM. CDR3 loop: CASSFSAYSNQPQHF. CDR3 coding DNA: TGTGCCAGCAGTTTCTCTGCGTATAGCAATCAGCCCCAGCATTTT. Variable domain in full (rest from reference TRBV28 and TRBJ1-5): DVKVTQSSRYLVKRTGEKVFLECVQDMDHENMFWYRQDPGLGLRLIYFSYDVKMKEKGDIPEGYSVSREKKERFSLILESASTNQTSMYLCASSFSAYSNQPQHFGDGTRLSIL.

This rearrangement joins TRBV28 to TRBJ1-5; TRBD1 might be the D (5 bases). This CDR3 is 12 amino acids long. V was cut by 2 bases and J by 11 bases, with 10 bases left in between. Germline CDR1 reads MDHEN; CDR2 reads SYDVKM. CDR3 region: CASSLGGSAQHF. The DNA for the CDR3 is TGTGCCAGCAGTTTAGGGGGTTCGGCCCAGCATTTT.

The CDR3 bases are TGTGCCAGCAGCCAAAATCAGAACACCGCAACTAATGAAAAACTGTTTTTT. It translates to CASSQNQNTATNEKLFF. The J gene is TRBJ1-4, the V gene TRBV9; D uncertain. V shed 4 bases and J shed 0 bases, with 16 bases lying between them. The germline CDR1 and CDR2 sequences are SGDLS and YYNGEE. The CDR3 is made up of 17 amino acids. The full variable domain, its missing parts supplied by reference TRBV9 and TRBJ1-4, is DSGVTQTPKHLITATGQRVTLRCSPRSGDLSVYWYQQSLDQGLQFLIQYYNGEERAKGNILERFSAQQFPDLHSELNLSSLELGDSALYFCASSQNQNTATNEKLFFGSGTQLSVL.

The V gene is TRBV11-2, the J gene TRBJ2-7; D gene ambiguous. Germline V lookup: CDR1 SGHAT, CDR2 FQNNGV. CDR3 length: 15 residues. V lost 0 bases, J lost 4 bases, and 13 bases lay in between. The CDR3 sequence: CASSLDGSGVYEQYF. The DNA of the CDR3 is TGTGCCAGCAGCTTAGATGGGTCAGGAGTATACGAGCAGTACTTC.

The chain has TRBV5-6 and TRBJ2-2; no clear D gene. From germline, CDR1 is SGHDT and CDR2 YYEEEE. The CDR3 contains 14 residues. Trimming removed 1 base at V and 5 bases at J, with 9 bases between. The CDR3 is CASSLYLETGELFF. The CDR3 DNA is TGTGCCAGCAGCTTGTATCTGGAAACCGGGGAGCTGTTTTTT.

This chain links TRBV7-2 with TRBJ2-1, with D possibly TRBD2 on 6 matching bases. This CDR3 has 17 residues. CDR1 SGHTA and CDR2 FQGNSA come from the germline V gene. V was clipped by 2 bases and J by 12 bases, with 26 bases between them. The DNA for the CDR3 is TGTGCCAGCAGCTTAACGTCTACTAGAGCGGGCATAAGAGGGCAGTTCTTC. Protein: CASSLTSTRAGIRGQFF.

This chain links TRBV21-1 with TRBJ2-3; the D call in the table, TRBD2, was not verified against the DNA. TRBV21-1 is shown as a pseudogene. This CDR3 is 15 amino acids long. DNA for the CDR3: TGTGCCAGCAGCAAACTTCGGGCTAGCCCGTATACGCAGTATTTT. The encoded protein is CASSKLRASPYTQYF.

The chain joins TRBV7-3 to TRBJ1-1, with TRBD1 matching 8 bases. V dropped 2 bases and J dropped 0; count of bases not matched to a gene: 5. Germline V lookup: CDR1 SGHTA, CDR2 FQGTGA. The CDR3 sequence is 16 residues long. The chain's CDR3 is CASSLYRTGMNTEAFF. The CDR3 DNA sequence: TGTGCCAGCAGCTTATACCGGACAGGGATGAACACTGAAGCTTTCTTT.